The entry that follows covers one TCR beta chain sequence. Some clones are missing from TCRdb's copy, which holds only in-frame ones; the method was immunoSEQ multiplex PCR. The sample has under 300,000 clones; 82% are singletons. The sample comes from a study of blood T cell repertoires in COVID-19. About the study: The analysed material was cDNA or gDNA that came from T cells, B-cell-depleted T cells, or PBMCs.

The trim removed 6 bases at V and 1 base at J, leaving 9 bases unmatched. The CDR3 is 16 amino acids. In germline, CDR1 is SNHLY, CDR2 FYNNEI. This clonotype was obtained from a woman aged 80 or older with active or convalescent COVID-19. V usage is TRBV2 and J usage is TRBJ2-3, with 8 positions matching TRBD1. Input material: peripheral blood. CDR3 loop: CASRADRERGTDTQYF. The CDR3 DNA reads as TGTGCCAGCAGGGCGGACAGGGAGAGGGGCACAGATACGCAGTATTTT.